These T cell receptor beta chains were read from a single sample in a study of T cells after yellow fever vaccination. TCRdb re-called the 5' RACE reads with MiXCR, one entry per CDR3 protein. The profile covers hundreds of thousands of distinct CDR3 sequences, with 3.6% appearing a single time and around 20% taken by the ten largest. Sequenced material: PBMCs, taken on the day of the yellow fever booster vaccination. These receptors all stem from a man aged 18 to 30 who received the YFV17D yellow fever vaccine. CDR3s include the opening cysteine and the closing phenylalanine or tryptophan. D genes are given only for firm matches. Size is stated for part of the rows, as once, few or many counts, or as a class when the clone is expanded.

d_gene	v_gene	j_gene	abundance	CDR3aa	CDR3nt
.	TRBV20-1	TRBJ2-1	many	CSAPRPGRISYNEQFF	TGCAGTGCCCCCCGGCCGGGGCGAATCTCCTACAATGAGCAGTTCTTC
.	TRBV20-1	TRBJ2-1	many	CSASASVHNEQFF	TGCAGTGCTAGCGCCAGCGTCCACAATGAGCAGTTCTTC
.	TRBV20-1	TRBJ2-5	many	CSARDRRGRETQYF	TGCAGTGCTAGAGATCGGAGGGGGCGGGAGACCCAGTACTTC
TRBD2	TRBV15	TRBJ2-1	few	CATSSGGAFSYNEQFF	TGTGCCACCAGCAGCGGGGGGGCCTTCTCCTACAATGAGCAGTTCTTC
.	TRBV5-1	TRBJ2-5	many	CASSVRGRGLGETQYF	TGCGCCAGCAGCGTTCGGGGGCGCGGGTTAGGAGAGACCCAGTACTTC
.	TRBV6-5	TRBJ1-6	.	CASSYRTEVPGNSPLHF	TGTGCCAGCAGTTACCGGACTGAAGTCCCGGGTAATTCACCCCTCCACTTT
.	TRBV4-1	TRBJ1-1	many	CASRSWKTNTEAFF	TGCGCCAGCAGGTCCTGGAAGACAAACACTGAAGCTTTCTTT
.	TRBV10-3	TRBJ1-1	.	CAISELHRDTEAFF	TGTGCCATCAGTGAGCTGCACAGGGACACTGAAGCTTTCTTT
TRBD2	TRBV7-2	TRBJ2-2	.	CASSFTSGDISANTGELFF	TGTGCCAGCAGCTTTACTAGCGGGGACATCTCCGCGAACACCGGGGAGCTGTTTTTT
.	TRBV21-1	TRBJ2-3	few	CASSKGGLHTDTQYF	TGTGCCAGCAGCAAAGGTGGACTCCACACAGATACGCAGTATTTT
TRBD2	TRBV5-5	TRBJ2-1	many	CASSRRRGSAGGSNEQFF	TGTGCCAGCAGCCGTCGTCGGGGGTCGGCGGGGGGTTCCAATGAGCAGTTCTTC
TRBD1	TRBV5-4	TRBJ1-1	.	CASSPSTGGDTEAFF	TGTGCCAGCAGCCCCTCGACAGGGGGGGACACTGAAGCTTTCTTT
.	TRBV12-3/TRBV12-4	TRBJ1-6	.	CASSLEQYYSPLHF	TGTGCCAGCAGTTTGGAACAGTATTATTCACCCCTCCACTTT
.	TRBV5-1	TRBJ1-2	.	CASSPKGHGYGYTF	TGCGCCAGCAGCCCCAAGGGCCATGGGTATGGCTACACCTTC
TRBD2	TRBV20-1	TRBJ2-1	few	CSAIGTSGGAGDEQFF	TGCAGTGCTATAGGGACTAGCGGGGGGGCCGGGGATGAGCAGTTCTTC
.	TRBV6-5	TRBJ2-5	few	CASSYLSGQETQYF	TGTGCCAGCAGTTATTTGTCGGGCCAAGAGACCCAGTACTTC
.	TRBV6-5	TRBJ1-2	many	CASSLLEVDGYTF	TGTGCCAGCAGCCTACTTGAAGTCGATGGCTACACCTTC
.	TRBV5-1	TRBJ2-4	many	CASSPMGENIQYF	TGCGCCAGCAGCCCGATGGGCGAAAACATTCAGTACTTC
.	TRBV9	TRBJ1-2	many	CASSPFRGINYGYTF	TGTGCCAGCAGCCCCTTTCGTGGGATTAACTATGGCTACACCTTC
.	TRBV20-1	TRBJ1-5	many	CSVIPGGDTNQPQHF	TGCAGTGTCATCCCCGGCGGGGATACTAATCAGCCCCAGCATTTT
.	TRBV6-6	TRBJ2-5	.	CASSWNRDGETQYF	TGTGCCAGCAGTTGGAACAGGGATGGGGAGACCCAGTACTTC
TRBD1	TRBV29-1	TRBJ2-2	many	CSALGTVSPGELFF	TGCAGCGCCTTAGGGACAGTCAGTCCCGGGGAGCTGTTTTTT